This passage covers 10 T cell receptor beta chains from one sample sequenced in a study of OX40 agonist ivuxolimab in advanced cancers. Assay: immunoSEQ multiplex PCR; the TCRdb copy retains only in-frame clones and omits some. The table has 50,000 to 55,000 clones, over 75% seen once. This material consisted of CD4+ or CD8+ T cells sorted from blood, taken in a trial of the OX40 agonist ivuxolimab. Every receptor here comes from an adult with an advanced solid tumor such as melanoma, head and neck, liver or kidney cancer.

CDR3 DNA sequence: TGCGCCAGCAGCTCCCGGACTAGATCGGCCCACAATGAGCAGTTCTTC. This encodes CASSSRTRSAHNEQFF. The gene calls are TRBV5-1 and TRBJ2-1; 7 bases are shared with TRBD2. Germline CDR1 reads SGHRS; CDR2 reads YFSETQ. The CDR3 consists of 16 residues. V lost 3 bases and J lost 5; bases outside the gene matches: 11.

This chain links TRBV6-1 with TRBJ2-1; D remains ambiguous. The CDR3 totals 12 residues. Germline lookup yields CDR1 MNHNS and CDR2 SASEGT. Trimming removed 5 bases from V and 10 bases from J, with 12 bases in between. Written as DNA, the CDR3 is TGTGCCAGCAGTCCAACGGAAGGCGAGCAGTTCTTC. It specifies CASSPTEGEQFF.

The count of this clone is one. The chain links TRBV10-3 to TRBJ1-5, with D maybe TRBD1 (5 bases). CDR3 length: 13 amino acids. Germline V gene lookup returns CDR1 ENHRY and CDR2 SYGVKD. Trimming took off 6 bases at V and 8 bases at J, with 14 bases between the two ends. The CDR3 sequence: CAIRTGTGEPQHF. The CDR3 DNA sequence: TGTGCCATCAGAACCGGGACGGGGGAGCCCCAGCATTTT.

V usage is TRBV7-3 and J usage is TRBJ2-1; TRBD2 agrees at 7 bases. The J segment lost 5 bases and the V segment lost 5 bases, leaving 12 bases of the junction unmatched. The CDR3 consists of 16 residues. Germline lookup yields CDR1 SGHTA and CDR2 FQGTGA. The CDR3 DNA is TGTGCCAGCAGCCCTACACTGACTAGCCCCAACAATGAGCAGTTCTTC. Encoded protein: CASSPTLTSPNNEQFF.

The chain carries TRBV11-1 and TRBJ2-3, with D possibly matching TRBD1 (5 bases). The CDR3 runs 13 residues. With 5 bases removed from V and 6 bases from J, the gap between germline ends came to 12 bases. The germline gives CDR1 SGHAT, CDR2 FQDESV (reference sequence). The CDR3 is CASSKSQGDTQYF. CDR3 nucleotides: TGTGCCAGCAGCAAATCTCAGGGTGATACGCAGTATTTT. Looking up the rest from reference TRBV11-1 and TRBJ2-3 gives the full variable domain: EAEVAQSPRYKITEKSQAVAFWCDPISGHATLYWYRQILGQGPELLVQFQDESVVDDSQLPKDRFSAERLKGVDSTLKIQPAELGDSAMYLCASSKSQGDTQYFGPGTRLTVL.

The chain recombines TRBV2 with TRBJ2-7; D perhaps matches TRBD2 (6 bases). CDR3 length: 14 amino acids. CDR1 and CDR2 from the germline V gene are SNHLY and FYNNEI. V was pared by 6 bases and J by 0 bases, with 12 bases between. CDR3: CASRLARSSYEQYF. The CDR3 DNA sequence: TGTGCCAGCAGGCTAGCGAGGAGCTCCTACGAGCAGTACTTC.

This clone was recorded only once. The chain carries TRBV4-1 and TRBJ1-5; TRBD1 aligns across 12 bases. Germline CDR1 and CDR2: MGHRA and YSYEKL. This CDR3 spans 15 amino acids. Trimming at V came to 3 bases and at J to 6 bases, leaving 3 bases not matched to a gene. DNA of the CDR3: TGCGCCAGCAGCCAGGGACAGGGGGCGTCTCAGCCCCAGCATTTT. Protein sequence: CASSQGQGASQPQHF.

The CDR3 sequence is CASSIGLAKNIQYF. Written as DNA, the CDR3 is TGTGCCAGTAGTATAGGACTAGCCAAAAACATTCAGTACTTC. The V call is TRBV19, the J call TRBJ2-4; no clear D gene. CDR1 LNHDA and CDR2 SQIVND come from the germline V gene (reference sequence). The CDR3 is 14 residues long. Trimming stripped 1 base from V and 0 bases from J, with 4 bases between.

This clone was observed once. This chain joins TRBV11-2 and TRBJ2-7, with 8 nucleotides matching TRBD1. Germline values: CDR1 SGHAT, CDR2 FQNNGV. V lost 5 bases, J lost 2 bases, and 5 bases stayed unmatched. The CDR3 spans 14 residues. The CDR3 DNA follows: TGTGCCAGCAGCCGTGACAGGGGACCCTACGAGCAGTACTTC. Amino acids: CASSRDRGPYEQYF.

About this clone: One end of the junction does not line up with germline, which may come from a read error. The chain is built from TRBV7-7 and TRBJ2-5, with D possibly matching TRBD2 (6 bases). CDR3 length: 15 residues. Germline V gene lookup returns CDR1 SSHAT and CDR2 FNYEAQ (reference sequence). The CDR3 sequence is CASSPRRLEGETQYF. CDR3 sequence (DNA): TGTGCTAGCAGCCCGCGTCGGTTGGAGGGGGAGACCCAGTACTTC.